Sequencing of this TCR beta chain was carried out in a study of blood T cell repertoires in COVID-19. At the level of the study: Acute-phase and convalescent COVID-19 samples originated in the United States, Italy and Spain. From T cells, B-cell-depleted T cells, or PBMCs came the material, which was cDNA or gDNA.

Original analysis: Reference gene primer amplification gave nucleated cell count estimates. Clones were sequenced by immunoSEQ multiplex PCR, and TCRdb holds only the in-frame ones, with some missing. That table gives V, J and clone size, and the DNA gave D and trimming. The table includes a few hundred thousand clones, around 85% detected once. CDR1 is MNHEY and CDR2 is SVGAGI in the germline V gene. The CDR3 has 16 amino acids. Trimming took off 0 bases at V and 5 bases at J, with 16 bases between the two ends. The clonotype originates from a woman between 18 and 30 years old with acute or convalescent COVID-19. The rearrangement joins TRBV6-5 to TRBJ1-1; a possible D gene is TRBD1 (6 bases). Sequencing was carried out using peripheral blood. In DNA, the CDR3 is TGTGCCAGCAGTTACTCAAAAACAGGGAAAGGGACTGAAGCTTTCTTT. Translation gives CASSYSKTGKGTEAFF.